Listed below are T cell receptor beta chains from one sample, sequenced in a study of spatial heterogeneity in lung cancer. A single record per CDR3 protein comes from TCRdb applying MiXCR to the 5' RACE reads. The profile covers approximately 10,000 distinct CDR3 sequences, with 6.3% appearing a single time and roughly 7.1% taken by the ten largest. Specimen: lung tumor tissue, collected at surgery. The receptors come from a female donor with early-stage non-small cell lung cancer. Both conserved end residues are part of each CDR3.

>TRBV12-3/TRBV12-4
CASSLLGIGANVLTF
>TRBV9
CASSVDPTMDTQYF
>TRBV10-3
CAIKGSGNTIYF
>TRBV6-6
CASSYRREDTQYF
>TRBV5-4
CASSYGLESHLQYEQFF
>TRBV3-1
CASSQGRNYEQYF
>TRBV20-1
CSAIQGDNEQFF
>TRBV28
CASSTLDRIRGYTF
>TRBV5-1
CASSSQGALTDTQYF
>TRBV4-3
CASSQDPGGSGNTIYF
>TRBV28
CASSRTGGTYEQYF
>TRBV3-1
CASSPGLVPPLHF
>TRBV7-7
CASSFGSGGAGEQFF
>TRBV6-1
CASCTTWNTEAFF
>TRBV7-2
CASRTGGGGTGELFF
>TRBV10-3
CAIRGQTTNYGYTF
>TRBV6-5
CASSIGQTYSPLHF
>TRBV21-1
CASSKSRAGGKGNTEAFF
>TRBV12-3/TRBV12-4
CASSRITDSNSNQPQHF
>TRBV28
CASSLTLISYEQYF
>TRBV28
CASIRLAGDADTQYF
>TRBV20-1
CRGDRGSTDTQYF
>TRBV9
CASSVRDYPSTDTQYF
>TRBV6-6
CASSYSLGTEAFF
>TRBV2
CASRPDNSGANVLTF
>TRBV6-1
CASSEIRWPDINEKLFF